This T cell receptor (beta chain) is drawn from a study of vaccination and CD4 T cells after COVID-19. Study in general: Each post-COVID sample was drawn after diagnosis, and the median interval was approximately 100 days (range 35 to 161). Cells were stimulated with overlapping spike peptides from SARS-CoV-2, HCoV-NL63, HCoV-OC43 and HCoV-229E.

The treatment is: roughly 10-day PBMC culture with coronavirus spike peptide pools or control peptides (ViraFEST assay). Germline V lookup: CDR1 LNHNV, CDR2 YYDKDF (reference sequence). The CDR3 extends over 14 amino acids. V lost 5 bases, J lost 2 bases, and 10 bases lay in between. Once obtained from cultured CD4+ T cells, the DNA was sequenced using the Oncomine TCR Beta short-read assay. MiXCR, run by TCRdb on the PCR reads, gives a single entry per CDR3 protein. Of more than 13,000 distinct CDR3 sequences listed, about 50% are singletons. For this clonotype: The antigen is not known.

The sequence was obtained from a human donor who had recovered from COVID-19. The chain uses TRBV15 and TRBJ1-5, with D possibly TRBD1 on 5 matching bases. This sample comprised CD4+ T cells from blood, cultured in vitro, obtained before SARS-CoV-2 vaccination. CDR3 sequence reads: CATSGGMGNQPQHF. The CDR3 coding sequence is TGTGCCACCAGCGGGGGTATGGGCAATCAGCCCCAGCATTTT.